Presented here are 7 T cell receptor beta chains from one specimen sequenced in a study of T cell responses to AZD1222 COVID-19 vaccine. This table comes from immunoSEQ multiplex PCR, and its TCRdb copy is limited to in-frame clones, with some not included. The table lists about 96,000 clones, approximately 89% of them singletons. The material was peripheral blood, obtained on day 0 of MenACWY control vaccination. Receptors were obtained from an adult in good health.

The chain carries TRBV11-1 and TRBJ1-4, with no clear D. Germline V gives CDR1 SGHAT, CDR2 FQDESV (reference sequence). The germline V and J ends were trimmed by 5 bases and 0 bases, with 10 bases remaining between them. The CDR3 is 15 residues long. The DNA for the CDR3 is TGTGCCAGCAGCCTGACACTCGCAACTAATGAAAAACTGTTTTTT. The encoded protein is CASSLTLATNEKLFF.

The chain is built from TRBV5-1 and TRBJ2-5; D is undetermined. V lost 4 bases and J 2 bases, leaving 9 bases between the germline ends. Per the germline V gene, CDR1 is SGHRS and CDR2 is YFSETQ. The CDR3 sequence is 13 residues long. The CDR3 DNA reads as TGCGCCAGCAGCAAAACAAATCAAGAGACCCAGTACTTC. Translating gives CASSKTNQETQYF.

CDR3: CASSLTGAQPQHF. The CDR3 DNA is TGTGCCAGCAGTTTAACAGGGGCTCAGCCCCAGCATTTT. V is TRBV12-3 or TRBV12-4 and J is TRBJ1-5, with 7 bases identical to TRBD1. This CDR3 region has 13 residues. Unmatched junction bases numbered 1, after V lost 2 bases and J lost 6 bases.

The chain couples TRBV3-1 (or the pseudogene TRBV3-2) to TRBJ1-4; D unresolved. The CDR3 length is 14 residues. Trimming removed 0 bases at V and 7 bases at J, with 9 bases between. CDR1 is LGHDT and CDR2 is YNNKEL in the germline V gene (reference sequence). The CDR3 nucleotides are TGTGCCAGCAGCCAAGATCTTGGCACTGAAAAACTGTTTTTT. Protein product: CASSQDLGTEKLFF.

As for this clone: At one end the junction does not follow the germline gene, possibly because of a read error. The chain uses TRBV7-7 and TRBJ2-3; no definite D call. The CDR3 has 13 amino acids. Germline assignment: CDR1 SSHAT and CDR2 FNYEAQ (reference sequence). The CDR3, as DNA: TGTGCTAGCAGCTTACGCCGCGCAGATACGCAGTATTTT. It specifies CASSLRRADTQYF. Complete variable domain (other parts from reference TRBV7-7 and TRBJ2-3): GAGVSQSPRYKVTKRGQDVTLRCDPISSHATLYWYQQALGQGPEFLTYFNYEAQPDKSGLPSDRFSAERPEGSISTLTIQRTEQRDSAMYRCASSLRRADTQYFGPGTRLTVL.

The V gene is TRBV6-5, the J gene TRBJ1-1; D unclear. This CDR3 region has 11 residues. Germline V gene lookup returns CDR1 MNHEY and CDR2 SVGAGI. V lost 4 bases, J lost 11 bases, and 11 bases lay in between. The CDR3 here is CASSFLGIAFF. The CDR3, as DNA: TGTGCCAGCAGTTTTTTGGGAATCGCTTTCTTT.

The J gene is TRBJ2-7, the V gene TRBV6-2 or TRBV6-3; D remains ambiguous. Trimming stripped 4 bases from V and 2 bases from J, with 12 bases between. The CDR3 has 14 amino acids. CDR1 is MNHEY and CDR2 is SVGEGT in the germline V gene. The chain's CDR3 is CASSFASEPYEQYF. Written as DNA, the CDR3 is TGTGCCAGCAGTTTCGCCAGCGAGCCCTACGAGCAGTACTTC.